The T cell receptor beta chain described here comes from a study of T cells in Graves' hyperthyroidism and ophthalmopathy. Background on the study: Peripheral blood was taken when the disease was first diagnosed, before any treatment began. Study results and caveats: The blood repertoire included most of the expanded thyroid clonotypes above 0.001.

The blood sample predates any ophthalmopathy symptoms, coming from first hyperthyroidism diagnosis. RNA transcripts provided the source from which TCR beta CDR3 regions were amplified. With the HTBI primer set, the TCR CDR3 went through a first round of RT-PCR. One entry per CDR3 protein results from TCRdb running MiXCR on the multiplex PCR reads. Among under 200,000 distinct CDR3 sequences listed, just under 9.5% were seen once. This clonotype appeared a few times. The target antigen is unknown. Trimming cost V 4 bases and J 2 bases, with 13 bases left between them. Per germline, CDR1 SGHNT and CDR2 YYREEE (reference sequence). The CDR3 has 15 amino acids.

The chain has TRBV5-4 and TRBJ2-1; no reliable D call. Sequencing input: blood. The clonotype was recovered from a woman between 18 and 29 years old with Graves' hyperthyroidism that later progressed to Graves' ophthalmopathy. CDR3 sequence: CASSVGTLPYNEQFF. The CDR3 DNA is TGTGCCAGCAGCGTGGGAACTCTACCCTACAATGAGCAGTTCTTC.